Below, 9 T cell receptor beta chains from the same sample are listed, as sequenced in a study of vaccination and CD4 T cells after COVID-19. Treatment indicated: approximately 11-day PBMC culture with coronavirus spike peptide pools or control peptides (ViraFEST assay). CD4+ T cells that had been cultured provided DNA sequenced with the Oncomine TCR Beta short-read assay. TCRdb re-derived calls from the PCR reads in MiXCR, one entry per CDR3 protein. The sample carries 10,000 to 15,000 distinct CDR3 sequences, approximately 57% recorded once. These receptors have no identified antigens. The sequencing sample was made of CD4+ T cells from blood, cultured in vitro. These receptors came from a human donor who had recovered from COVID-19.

The CDR3 sequence: CASSLFSQSTSGRETQYF. CDR3 coding DNA: TGTGCCAGCAGCTTGTTCTCTCAATCGACTAGCGGGAGGGAGACCCAGTACTTC. V is TRBV7-2 and J is TRBJ2-5; 13 positions agree with TRBD2. Germline lookup yields CDR1 SGHTA and CDR2 FQGNSA. V lost 3 bases and J lost 5; bases outside the gene matches: 12. The CDR3 has 18 residues.

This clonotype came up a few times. The CDR3 is CASSQGQGSYEQYF. For the CDR3, the DNA is TGTGCCAGCAGTCAGGGACAGGGGAGCTACGAGCAGTACTTC. The chain carries TRBV6-1 and TRBJ2-7; 10 positions match TRBD1. From germline, CDR1 is MNHNS and CDR2 SASEGT. This CDR3 comprises 14 residues. Trimming cost V 5 bases and J 3 bases; bases outside gene matches: 4.

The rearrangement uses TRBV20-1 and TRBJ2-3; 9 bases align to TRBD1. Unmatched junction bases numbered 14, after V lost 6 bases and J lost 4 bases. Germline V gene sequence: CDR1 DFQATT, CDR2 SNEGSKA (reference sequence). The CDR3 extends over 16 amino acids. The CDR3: CSALGLGQGTADTQYF. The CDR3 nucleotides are TGCAGTGCCCTTGGCCTAGGACAGGGGACGGCAGATACGCAGTATTTT.

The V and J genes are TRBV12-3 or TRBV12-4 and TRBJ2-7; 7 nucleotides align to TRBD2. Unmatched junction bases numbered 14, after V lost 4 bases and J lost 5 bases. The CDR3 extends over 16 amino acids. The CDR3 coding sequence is TGTGCCAGCAGTTCCCTAAGGGACTACCAATATCACGAGCAGTACTTC. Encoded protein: CASSSLRDYQYHEQYF.

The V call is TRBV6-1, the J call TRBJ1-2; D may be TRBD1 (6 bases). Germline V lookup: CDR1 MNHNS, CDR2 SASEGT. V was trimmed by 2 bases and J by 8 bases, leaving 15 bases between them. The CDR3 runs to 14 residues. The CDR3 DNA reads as TGTGCCAGCAGTGAAACGGGGGCGTCGGTCGGCTACACCTTC. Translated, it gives CASSETGASVGYTF.

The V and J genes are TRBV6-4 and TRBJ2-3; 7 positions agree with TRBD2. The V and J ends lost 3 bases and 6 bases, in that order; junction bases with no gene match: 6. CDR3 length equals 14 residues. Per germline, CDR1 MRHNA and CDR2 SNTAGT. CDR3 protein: CASSEGSGSDTQYF. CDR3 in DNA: TGTGCCAGCAGTGAAGGTAGCGGGTCGGATACGCAGTATTTT.

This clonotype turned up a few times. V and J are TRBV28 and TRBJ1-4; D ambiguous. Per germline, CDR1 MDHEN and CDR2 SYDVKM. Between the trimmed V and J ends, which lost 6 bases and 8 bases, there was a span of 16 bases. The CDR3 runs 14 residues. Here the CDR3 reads CASRDPDLAEKLFF. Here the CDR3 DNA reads TGTGCCAGCAGGGACCCGGACCTGGCGGAAAAACTGTTTTTT.

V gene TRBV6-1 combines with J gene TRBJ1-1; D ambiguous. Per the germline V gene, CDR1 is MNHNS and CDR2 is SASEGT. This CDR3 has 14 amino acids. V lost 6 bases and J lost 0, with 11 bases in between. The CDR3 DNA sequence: TGTGCCAGCAGCCCCCGAAGGATGAACACTGAAGCTTTCTTT. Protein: CASSPRRMNTEAFF.

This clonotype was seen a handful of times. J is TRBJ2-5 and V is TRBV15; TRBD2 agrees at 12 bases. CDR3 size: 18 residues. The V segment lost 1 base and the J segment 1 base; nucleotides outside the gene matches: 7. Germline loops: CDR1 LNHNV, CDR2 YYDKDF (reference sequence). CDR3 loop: CATSRGGTSGPLQETQYF. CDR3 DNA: TGTGCCACCAGCAGAGGGGGGACTAGCGGGCCGCTCCAAGAGACCCAGTACTTC.